The 8 T cell receptor beta chains below come from one sample, sequenced in a study of tumor-infiltrating lymphocytes in localized non-small cell lung cancer. Profiling relied on immunoSEQ multiplex PCR, and the TCRdb table lists in-frame clones only, not all of them. This sample has about 12,000 clones, with around four fifths found just once. Source material: uninvolved lung tissue not adjacent to the tumor. These receptors were taken from a human donor with non-small cell lung cancer.

J is TRBJ2-1 and V is TRBV9; TRBD1 aligns across 8 bases. The length of the CDR3 is 16 residues. In germline, CDR1 is SGDLS, CDR2 YYNGEE. V shed 4 bases, J shed 13 bases, and the junction held 19 bases outside the gene matches. CDR3 in DNA: TGTGCCAGCAGCAGGGACGGGACAGGATTACAGGCTCTACAGTTCTTC. Its protein product is CASSRDGTGLQALQFF.

The chain recombines TRBV11-2 with TRBJ2-1; either TRBD1 or TRBD2 may fit D (6 bases each). V was shortened by 1 base and J by 1 base, with 11 bases between the two germline ends. The CDR3 is 16 amino acids. Germline V lookup: CDR1 SGHAT, CDR2 FQNNGV. This CDR3 is CASSLARGESYNEQFF. The CDR3 DNA reads TGTGCCAGCAGCTTAGCGAGGGGGGAATCCTACAATGAGCAGTTCTTC.

V usage is TRBV28 and J usage is TRBJ2-7; D ambiguous. Germline loops: CDR1 MDHEN, CDR2 SYDVKM. The V and J ends lost 7 bases and 3 bases respectively, with 13 bases between them. The CDR3 is 13 residues long. CDR3 in DNA: TGTGCCAGCACTACCGGCGGTATCTACGAGCAGTACTTC. Its translation is CASTTGGIYEQYF.

The V gene is TRBV10-3, the J gene TRBJ2-1; D remains ambiguous. This CDR3 comprises 13 residues. Germline values: CDR1 ENHRY, CDR2 SYGVKD. Trimming stripped 5 bases from V and 6 bases from J, with 11 bases between. The CDR3 region has the DNA TGTGCCATCAGTAACGGACCGGGCAATGAGCAGTTCTTC. Protein product: CAISNGPGNEQFF.

This clone has only a few counts. CDR3 in amino acids: CASSISGGPSYNEQFF. The CDR3 nucleotides are TGTGCCAGCAGCATCAGCGGGGGCCCCTCCTACAATGAGCAGTTCTTC. The rearrangement links TRBV7-3 to TRBJ2-1, with 8 bases aligning to TRBD2. CDR3 size: 16 residues. V shed 5 bases and J 0 bases; nucleotides not matched to a gene: 6. CDR1 and CDR2 (germline): SGHTA, FQGTGA.

This rearrangement joins TRBV6-6 to TRBJ2-7, with D maybe TRBD2 (6 bases). Germline V gene lookup returns CDR1 MNHNY and CDR2 SVGAGI (reference sequence). The CDR3 has 13 amino acids. Trimming removed 6 bases from V and 2 bases from J, with 11 bases in between. The CDR3: CASRGTSPYEQYF. Written as DNA, the CDR3 is TGTGCCAGCAGAGGGACTTCACCCTACGAGCAGTACTTC.

The chain has TRBV5-5 and TRBJ1-6, with 8 bases identical to TRBD1. The CDR3 sequence is 15 residues long. CDR1 and CDR2 (germline): SGHKS, YYEKEE (reference sequence). After removal of 4 bases from V and 5 bases from J, the junction contained 5 bases not matched to a gene. CDR3 in amino acids: CASSRGQGNNSPLHF. The CDR3 bases are TGTGCCAGCAGCCGAGGACAGGGAAATAATTCACCCCTCCACTTT.

The V call is TRBV4-1, the J call TRBJ2-7; no clear D gene. The CDR3 is made up of 13 amino acids. Germline CDR1 is MGHRA and CDR2 is YSYEKL. Trimming shortened V by 4 bases and J by 6 bases, and 13 bases separated the two germline ends. This CDR3 is CASSPQGHTEQYF. As DNA, the CDR3 is TGCGCCAGCAGCCCACAAGGGCATACCGAGCAGTACTTC.